This TCR beta chain originates from a study of CD4 T cells in relation to SARS-CoV-2 and coronaviruses. Overall study context: PBMCs were cultured with antigen for roughly 11 days before TCR beta sequencing.

This clone was counted only a few times. Its antigen is unknown. The ends lost 4 bases at V and 0 bases at J; junction bases unmatched: 11. This CDR3 contains 18 residues. Unexposed donor CD4+ T cells date from about 2011-2018, before the COVID-19 pandemic. The cells were cultured for under 13 days before CD4+ T cells were isolated. Unexposed-donor CD4+ T cells were probed with SARS-CoV-2 S/N and four cold-coronavirus spikes, cells permitting. This table comes from immunoSEQ multiplex PCR, and its TCRdb copy is limited to in-frame clones, with some not included. This sample has some 30,000 clones, with about 70% found just once.

The sample taken for sequencing was CD4+ T cells from PBMCs, cultured in vitro. The receptor was isolated from a human donor in good health. This sequence joins TRBV23-1 and TRBJ1-5, with 8 bases matching TRBD1. TRBV23-1 is placed among ORFs of uncertain function. The CDR3 reads CASSPLRDRTYSNQPQHF. For the CDR3, the DNA is TGCGCCAGCAGTCCATTGAGGGACAGGACCTATAGCAATCAGCCCCAGCATTTT.